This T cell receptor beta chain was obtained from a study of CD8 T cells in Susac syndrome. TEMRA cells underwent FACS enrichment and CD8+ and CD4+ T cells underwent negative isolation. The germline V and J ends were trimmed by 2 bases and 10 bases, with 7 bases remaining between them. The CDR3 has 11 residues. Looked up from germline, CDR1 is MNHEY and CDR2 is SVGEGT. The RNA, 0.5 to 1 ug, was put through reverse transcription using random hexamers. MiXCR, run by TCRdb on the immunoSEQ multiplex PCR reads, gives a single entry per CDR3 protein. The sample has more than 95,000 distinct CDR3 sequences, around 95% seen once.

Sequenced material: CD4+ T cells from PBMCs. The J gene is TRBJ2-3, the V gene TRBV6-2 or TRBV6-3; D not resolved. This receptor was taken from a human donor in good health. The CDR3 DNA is TGTGCCAGCAGTTACAATGAGGCGCAGTATTTT. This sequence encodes CASSYNEAQYF.